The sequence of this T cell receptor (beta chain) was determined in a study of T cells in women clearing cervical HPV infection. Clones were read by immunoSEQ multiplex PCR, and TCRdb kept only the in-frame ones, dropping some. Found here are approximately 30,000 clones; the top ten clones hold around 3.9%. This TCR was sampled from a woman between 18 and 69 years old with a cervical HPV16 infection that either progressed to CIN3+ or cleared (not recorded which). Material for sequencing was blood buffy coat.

The covered CDR3 bases are TGTGCCAGCAGCTTGTTAGGGGCTGAA. Encoded protein: CASSLLGAE. The whole CDR3 reads CASSLLGAEAFF. This rearrangement joins TRBV5-5 to TRBJ1-1; TRBD1 might be the D (5 bases). The read ends 3 residues before the CDR3 terminus; that terminus is restored from the germline J gene. V lost 1 base to trimming and J lost 6 bases, with 7 bases between them. This CDR3 spans 12 amino acids. Germline lookup yields CDR1 SGHKS and CDR2 YYEKEE (reference sequence).